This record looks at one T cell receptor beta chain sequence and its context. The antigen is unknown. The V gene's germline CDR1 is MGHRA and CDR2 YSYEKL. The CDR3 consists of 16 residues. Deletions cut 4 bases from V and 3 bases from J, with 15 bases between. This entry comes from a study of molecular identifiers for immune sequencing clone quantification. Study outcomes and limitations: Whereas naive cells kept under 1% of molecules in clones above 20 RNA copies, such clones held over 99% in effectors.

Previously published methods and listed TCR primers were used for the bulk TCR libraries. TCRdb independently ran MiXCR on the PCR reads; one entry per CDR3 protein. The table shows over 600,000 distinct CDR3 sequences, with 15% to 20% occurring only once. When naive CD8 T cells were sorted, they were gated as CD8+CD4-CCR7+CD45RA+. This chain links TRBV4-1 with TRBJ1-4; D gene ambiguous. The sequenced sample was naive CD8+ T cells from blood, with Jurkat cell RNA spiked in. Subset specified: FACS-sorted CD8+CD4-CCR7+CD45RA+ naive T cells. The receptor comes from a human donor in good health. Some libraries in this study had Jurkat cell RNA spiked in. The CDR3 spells CASSLLMAASNEKLFF. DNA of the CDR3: TGCGCCAGCAGCCTACTTATGGCAGCTTCTAATGAAAAACTGTTTTTT.